This T cell receptor beta chain is from a study of identical twins. One entry per CDR3 protein, called by TCRdb with MiXCR from the 5' RACE reads. The sample yields about 520,000 distinct CDR3 sequences, less than 25% seen once. In every case, the donor was a healthy Caucasian. Germline-derived CDR1 and CDR2 are SGHRS and YFSETQ. CDR3 length equals 12 residues. Trimming took 4 bases from V and 6 from J, leaving 7 bases between them. Separately, the same data were catalogued under a study of T cells expressing NK-cell markers. From that second work: Alpha-beta TCR T cells were the sole sorting target in several experiments, owing to an anti-gamma-delta TCR antibody.

The chain uses TRBV5-1 and TRBJ2-2; D remains unclear. The specimen sequenced was CD4+ T cells sorted from blood. This clonotype originated in a woman younger than 30 in good health. The CDR3 sequence: CASSIDAGELFF. In nucleotides, the CDR3 is TGCGCCAGCAGCATAGACGCCGGGGAGCTGTTTTTT.